What follows are 30 T cell receptor beta chains derived from one specimen sequenced in a study of T cells in Graves' hyperthyroidism and ophthalmopathy. Amplified TCR beta CDR3 regions came from RNA transcripts. The TCR CDR3 was amplified in a first-round RT-PCR using the HTBI primer set. One entry per CDR3 protein, called by TCRdb with MiXCR from the multiplex PCR reads. Among a few hundred thousand distinct CDR3 sequences listed, around 42% were seen once. Sequencing was carried out using peripheral blood or thyroid tissue (not recorded which). The receptors were gathered from an adult woman with Graves' disease, either hyperthyroidism or ophthalmopathy (not recorded which).

This clonotype came up once. The chain uses TRBV2 and TRBJ2-7; D is perhaps TRBD1 (5 bases). The CDR3 runs 13 residues. V shed 8 bases and J shed 5 bases, with 16 bases lying between them. From germline, CDR1 is SNHLY and CDR2 FYNNEI. The CDR3 loop is CASGRTGVHEQYF. For the CDR3, the DNA is TGTGCCAGCGGACGAACAGGAGTTCACGAGCAGTACTTC.

The CDR3 loop is CASSYEGGGGNTEAFF. The CDR3 nucleotides are TGTGCCAGCAGTTACGAGGGCGGGGGGGGTAACACTGAAGCTTTCTTT. The rearrangement uses TRBV6-5 and TRBJ1-1; perhaps TRBD1 as D (5 bases). Trimming removed 2 bases from V and 2 bases from J, with 15 bases in between. The CDR3 is made up of 16 amino acids. Germline lookup yields CDR1 MNHEY and CDR2 SVGAGI.

This clonotype has a count of ten or more. The chain is built from TRBV7-9 and TRBJ1-6; the D gene is possibly TRBD1 (5 bases). V was clipped by 5 bases and J by 7 bases, with 15 bases between them. Germline CDR1 SEHNR, CDR2 FQNEAQ (reference sequence). This CDR3 comprises 15 residues. The DNA of the CDR3 is TGTGCCAGCAGCAAGACCTGGGACGAGAATTCACCCCTCCACTTT. Encoded protein: CASSKTWDENSPLHF.

This chain connects TRBV6-1 to TRBJ2-6; no clear D gene. Germline V gives CDR1 MNHNS, CDR2 SASEGT. This CDR3 spans 15 amino acids. Trimming cost V 1 base and J 2 bases, with 6 bases left between them. The DNA of the CDR3 is TGTGCCAGCAGTGAAGAGGGCACTGGGGCCAACGTCCTGACTTTC. The encoded protein is CASSEEGTGANVLTF.

Concerning this clonotype itself: Given the absence of the conserved phenylalanine or tryptophan at the CDR3 end, a read error is likely. The chain couples TRBV29-1 to TRBJ1-6; a weak D match, TRBD1 (6 bases). The CDR3 runs to 13 residues. CDR1 and CDR2 from the germline V gene are SQVTM and ANQGSEA. V lost 8 bases to trimming and J lost 3 bases, with 11 bases between them. In nucleotides, the CDR3 is TGCAGCCTAGGGGGAAGCTATAATTCACCCCTCCACCTT. Encoded protein: CSLGGSYNSPLHL.

This chain connects TRBV10-3 to TRBJ2-7, with 8 bases aligning to TRBD1. This CDR3 is built from 14 residues. Trimming removed 6 bases from V and 4 bases from J; junction bases left unmatched: 8. Germline assignment: CDR1 ENHRY and CDR2 SYGVKD. The CDR3 region has the DNA TGTGCCATCAGGACAGGGGCTGGAAAATACGAGCAGTACTTC. Amino acids: CAIRTGAGKYEQYF.

This clonotype was recorded at least ten times. The chain uses TRBV3-1 and TRBJ2-6; weak D call: TRBD2 (6 bases). The V gene lost 1 base and the J gene lost 4 bases, with 8 bases spanning the gap. Germline V lookup: CDR1 LGHDT, CDR2 YNNKEL (reference sequence). CDR3 length equals 15 residues. The CDR3 sequence: CASSQGGVGANVLTF. As DNA, the CDR3 is TGTGCCAGCAGCCAAGGGGGGGTCGGGGCCAACGTCCTGACTTTC.

Comments on this clonotype: Since the CDR3 does not end with the conserved phenylalanine or tryptophan, this likely comes from a read error. V usage is TRBV5-1 and J usage is TRBJ1-5, with a tentative D call TRBD1 (5 bases). This CDR3 has 12 amino acids. V lost 4 bases and J 4 bases, leaving 6 bases between the germline ends. Germline V gives CDR1 SGHRS, CDR2 YFSETQ. This chain's CDR3 is CASSTGNQPQHL. CDR3 bases: TGCGCCAGCAGCACAGGAAATCAGCCCCAGCATCTT.

This clonotype was seen repeatedly, ten times or more. The chain combines TRBV4-1 with TRBJ1-2; D is uncertain. The germline V gene encodes CDR1 MGHRA and CDR2 YSYEKL. The ends were cut back, 3 bases at V and 8 bases at J, with 16 bases in the middle. This CDR3 spans 14 amino acids. The CDR3 reads CASSHVHRREGYTF. CDR3 coding DNA: TGCGCCAGCAGCCATGTACACAGAAGGGAGGGCTACACCTTC.

The chain links TRBV7-3 to TRBJ1-5; D not certain. Trimming pared 5 bases from V and 5 bases from J, leaving 10 bases between. CDR1 and CDR2 from the germline V gene are SGHTA and FQGTGA. The CDR3 extends over 13 amino acids. CDR3: CASSLKDDQPQHF. The CDR3 DNA reads as TGTGCCAGCAGCCTAAAGGACGATCAGCCCCAGCATTTT.

The V call is TRBV20-1, the J call TRBJ1-5; D ambiguous. The CDR3 loop spans 14 amino acids. Germline CDR1 DFQATT, CDR2 SNEGSKA (reference sequence). Between the trimmed V and J ends, which lost 6 bases and 5 bases, there was a span of 17 bases. The CDR3 spells CSAFRPIGDQPQHF. CDR3 nucleotides: TGCAGTGCCTTCAGACCGATCGGGGATCAGCCCCAGCATTTT.

The chain uses TRBV2 and TRBJ1-5; weak D call: TRBD1 (5 bases). Trimming pared 8 bases from V and 3 bases from J, leaving 14 bases between. This CDR3 comprises 14 residues. Germline V CDR1 and CDR2: SNHLY, FYNNEI. CDR3 protein: CASGGAGYNQPQHF. In DNA form, the CDR3 reads TGTGCCAGCGGAGGGGCAGGGTACAATCAGCCCCAGCATTTT.

This clonotype was seen ten or more times. The chain has TRBV11-2 and TRBJ2-2; 11 nucleotides align to TRBD2. CDR3 length: 16 amino acids. CDR1 and CDR2 from the germline V gene are SGHAT and FQNNGV. Trimming removed 5 bases from V and 1 base from J; junction bases left unmatched: 3. The CDR3 sequence is CASSIGLAGNTGELFF. The CDR3 bases are TGTGCCAGCAGCATTGGACTAGCGGGGAACACCGGGGAGCTGTTTTTT.

V and J are TRBV12-3 or TRBV12-4 and TRBJ1-6; D call uncertain. Trimming took off 5 bases at V and 9 bases at J, with 11 bases between the two ends. The CDR3 covers 13 residues. The DNA of the CDR3 is TGTGCCAGCAGTCGAGAGCGGGGTTCACCCCTCCACTTT. Amino acid sequence: CASSRERGSPLHF.

This clonotype was detected a few times. The chain uses TRBV11-3 and TRBJ2-2, with 8 bases identical to TRBD2. J lost 10 bases, V lost 0 bases, and 10 bases had no gene match. The CDR3 spans 16 residues. Germline CDR1 is SGHNT and CDR2 is YENEEA. The CDR3 reads CASSLDGREGREELFF. CDR3 nucleotides: TGTGCCAGCAGCTTAGACGGGAGGGAGGGCCGGGAGGAGCTGTTTTTT.

There are a few counts of this clonotype. The chain employs TRBV30 and TRBJ1-2, with 7 bases fitting TRBD1. The V and J ends lost 3 bases and 4 bases, in that order; junction bases with no gene match: 5. Per the germline V gene, CDR1 is GTSNPN and CDR2 is SVGIG (reference sequence). The CDR3 has 13 residues. Here the CDR3 reads CAWSFGDSYGYTF. The CDR3, as DNA: TGTGCCTGGAGCTTCGGGGACAGCTATGGCTACACCTTC.

This clonotype was picked up a small number of times. The chain joins TRBV3-1 to TRBJ2-6, with D perhaps TRBD1 (6 bases). CDR1 is LGHDT, CDR2 YNNKEL, per germline (reference sequence). The V and J ends lost 3 bases and 3 bases respectively, with 12 bases between them. The length of the CDR3 is 16 residues. The CDR3 spells CASSHSPGVGANVLTF. Here the CDR3 DNA reads TGTGCCAGCAGCCACAGTCCAGGGGTTGGGGCCAACGTCCTGACTTTC.

The chain is built from TRBV29-1 and TRBJ1-2; the D gene is possibly TRBD1 (5 bases). Per germline, CDR1 SQVTM and CDR2 ANQGSEA. The CDR3 totals 16 residues. V lost 7 bases to trimming and J lost 0 bases, with 21 bases between them. The CDR3 loop reads CSASLGTGVANYGYTF. CDR3 in DNA: TGCAGCGCCAGCCTAGGGACGGGGGTGGCTAACTATGGCTACACCTTC.

The gene calls are TRBV2 and TRBJ1-2; D uncertain. This CDR3 comprises 13 residues. The V and J ends lost 2 bases and 7 bases respectively, with 11 bases between them. CDR1 and CDR2 from the germline V gene are SNHLY and FYNNEI. The CDR3, as DNA: TGTGCCAGCAGTGAATGGGATTGGGCTGGCTACACCTTC. Translated, it gives CASSEWDWAGYTF.

J is TRBJ2-5 and V is TRBV19; D is unresolved. The V end lost 3 bases, the J end lost 5 bases, and 7 bases lay between the germline ends. The CDR3 has 12 amino acids. From germline, CDR1 is LNHDA and CDR2 SQIVND (reference sequence). CDR3 nucleotides: TGTGCCAGTAGTATGGGTGTGGAGACCCAGTACTTC. Its translation: CASSMGVETQYF.

This clonotype was recorded a few times. This chain connects TRBV7-8 to TRBJ2-2; D unresolved. Trimming cost V 4 bases and J 6 bases, with 12 bases left between them. This CDR3 region has 14 residues. Germline V lookup: CDR1 SGHVS, CDR2 FQNEAQ. In DNA, the CDR3 is TGTGCCAGCAGCTCAACTTCATTGTCCGGGGAGCTGTTTTTT. It translates to CASSSTSLSGELFF.

This clonotype was seen at least ten times. The V call is TRBV20-1, the J call TRBJ2-7; 11 positions match TRBD2. J gave up 4 bases and V 3 bases, and 11 bases lay outside the gene matches. Germline loops: CDR1 DFQATT, CDR2 SNEGSKA (reference sequence). This CDR3 has 16 residues. The CDR3 is CSARAARLAGQYEQYF. The CDR3 coding sequence is TGCAGTGCTAGGGCGGCCCGACTAGCGGGACAATACGAGCAGTACTTC.

The V and J genes are TRBV19 and TRBJ1-4; no clear D. V was clipped by 11 bases and J by 8 bases, with 15 bases between them. The CDR3 loop spans 12 amino acids. Germline lookup yields CDR1 LNHDA and CDR2 SQIVND (reference sequence). The CDR3 bases are TGTGCCCGACATCTTAAACTCGAAAAACTGTTTTTT. The encoded protein is CARHLKLEKLFF.

At least ten counts were recorded for this clonotype. V and J are TRBV30 and TRBJ2-5; D is unclear. This CDR3 region has 13 residues. Germline V gene lookup returns CDR1 GTSNPN and CDR2 SVGIG (reference sequence). Trimming stripped 0 bases from V and 4 bases from J, with 9 bases between. The CDR3 protein is CAWSVVALETQYF. In DNA form, the CDR3 reads TGTGCCTGGAGTGTAGTTGCGTTAGAGACCCAGTACTTC.

This clonotype was counted at least ten times. This chain joins TRBV4-2 and TRBJ1-4; 9 nucleotides match TRBD1. This CDR3 is built from 16 residues. V shed 3 bases and J 7 bases; nucleotides not matched to a gene: 9. Germline V gene sequence: CDR1 LGHNA, CDR2 YNFKEQ. CDR3 sequence: CASSQVTGTGSEKLFF. DNA for the CDR3: TGTGCCAGCAGCCAGGTGACCGGGACAGGGAGTGAAAAACTGTTTTTT.

This clonotype was seen many times. This chain links TRBV4-2 with TRBJ1-4; D perhaps matches TRBD1 (5 bases). CDR1 is LGHNA and CDR2 is YNFKEQ in the germline V gene. This CDR3 spans 13 amino acids. The V gene lost 0 bases and the J gene lost 8 bases, with 7 bases spanning the gap. CDR3 nucleotide sequence: TGTGCCAGCAGCCAAGATCGGGGGGAAAAACTGTTTTTT. Translated, it gives CASSQDRGEKLFF.

This chain joins TRBV5-4 and TRBJ2-5; TRBD1 aligns across 9 bases. The CDR3 has 15 residues. V was pared by 4 bases and J by 2 bases, with 6 bases of the junction left unmatched. CDR1 and CDR2 (germline): SGHNT, YYREEE (reference sequence). CDR3 amino acids: CASSPDRGWQETQYF. As DNA, the CDR3 is TGTGCCAGCAGCCCGGACAGGGGTTGGCAAGAGACCCAGTACTTC. Based on the CDR3 plus reference TRBV5-4 and TRBJ2-5, the full variable domain is ETGVTQSPTHLIKTRGQQVTLRCSSQSGHNTVSWYQQALGQGPQFIFQYYREEENGRGNFPPRFSGLQFPNYSSELNVNALELDDSALYLCASSPDRGWQETQYFGPGTRLLVL.

Of note for this clonotype: One end of the junction does not line up with germline, which may come from a read error. The chain combines TRBV9 with TRBJ2-6, with 8 nucleotides matching TRBD2. The length of the CDR3 is 12 residues. CDR1 is SGDLS and CDR2 is YYNGEE in the germline V gene. For the CDR3, the DNA is TGTGCCAGCAGCGCCTCGGGGGGGAGTCCAGCTTTC. Translated: CASSASGGSPAF.

This clonotype was found a few times. The chain links TRBV2 to TRBJ2-5; 7 nucleotides match TRBD1. The DNA end favors TRBJ2-7, so the J call may be wrong. The CDR3 covers 12 residues. CDR1 SNHLY and CDR2 FYNNEI come from the germline V gene. The CDR3, as DNA: TGTGCCGGACAGGAGTCGACCTACGAGCAGTACTTC. Its protein product is CAGQESTYEQYF.

This clonotype was seen more than once but under ten times. A junction boundary mismatches the germline segment, possibly from a read error. The gene calls are TRBV29-1 and TRBJ1-2; D perhaps matches TRBD1 (5 bases). This CDR3 contains 9 residues. Germline loops: CDR1 SQVTM, CDR2 ANQGSEA. CDR3 coding DNA: TGCAGCGTCCCGGGGCCTCGACCTTTC. This encodes CSVPGPRPF.